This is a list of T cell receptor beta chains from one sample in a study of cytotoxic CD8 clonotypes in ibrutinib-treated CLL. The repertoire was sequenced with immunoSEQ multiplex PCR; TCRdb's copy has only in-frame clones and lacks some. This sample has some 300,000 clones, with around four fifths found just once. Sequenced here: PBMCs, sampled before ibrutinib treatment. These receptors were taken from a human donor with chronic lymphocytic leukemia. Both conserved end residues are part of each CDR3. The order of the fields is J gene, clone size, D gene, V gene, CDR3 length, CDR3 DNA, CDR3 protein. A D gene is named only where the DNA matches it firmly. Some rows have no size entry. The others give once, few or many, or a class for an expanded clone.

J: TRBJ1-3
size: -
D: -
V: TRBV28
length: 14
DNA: TGTGCCAGCAACGGGCGGAACTCTGGAAACACCATATATTTT
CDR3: CASNGRNSGNTIYF

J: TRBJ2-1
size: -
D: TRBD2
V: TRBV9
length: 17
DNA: TGTGCCAGCAGCGTGACTAGCGGGAGAGGTTTTAGCAATGAGCAGTTCTTC
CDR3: CASSVTSGRGFSNEQFF

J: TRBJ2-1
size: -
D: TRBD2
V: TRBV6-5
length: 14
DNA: TGTGCCAGCAGACTCTTAGCGGGAAGGAATGAGCAGTTCTTC
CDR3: CASRLLAGRNEQFF

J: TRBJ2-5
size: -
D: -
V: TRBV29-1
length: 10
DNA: TGCAGCGTTGTTTGGCGTTATCAGTACTTC
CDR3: CSVVWRYQYF

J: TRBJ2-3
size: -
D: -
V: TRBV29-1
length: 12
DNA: TGCAGCGGGGACCAAGGGTCCGATACGCAGTATTTT
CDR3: CSGDQGSDTQYF

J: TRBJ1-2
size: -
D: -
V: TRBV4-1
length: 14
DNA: TGCGCCAGCAGCCTCGAACCCTTAGGGGAAGGCTACACCTTC
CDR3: CASSLEPLGEGYTF

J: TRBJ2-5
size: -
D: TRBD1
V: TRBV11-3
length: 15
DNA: TGTGCCAGCAGTCGAGGGACAGGGGAGAAAGAGACCCAGTACTTC
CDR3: CASSRGTGEKETQYF

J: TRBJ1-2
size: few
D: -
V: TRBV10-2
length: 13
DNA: TGCGCCAGCAGTGAGTTTGGGGATGGTGGCTACACCTTC
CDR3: CASSEFGDGGYTF

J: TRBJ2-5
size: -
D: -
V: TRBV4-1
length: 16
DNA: TGCGCCAGCAGCCAAGCCCAAAGGGGCCCTCAAGAGACCCAGTACTTC
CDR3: CASSQAQRGPQETQYF

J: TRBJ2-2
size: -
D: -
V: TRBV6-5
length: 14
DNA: TGTGCCAGCAACTTCGGGGTTGGAGCCGGGGAGCTGTTTTTT
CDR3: CASNFGVGAGELFF

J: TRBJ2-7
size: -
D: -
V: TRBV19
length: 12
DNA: TGTGCCAGTAGTATTGGAGGGAGCGAGCAGTACTTC
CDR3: CASSIGGSEQYF

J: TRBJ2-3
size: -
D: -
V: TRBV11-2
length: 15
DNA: TGTGCCAGCAGCTTAGGGGGTTTCGGTACAGATACGCAGTATTTT
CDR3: CASSLGGFGTDTQYF

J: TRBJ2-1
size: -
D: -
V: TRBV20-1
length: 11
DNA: TGCAGTGCAAGACAGTACAATGAGCAGTTCTTC
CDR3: CSARQYNEQFF

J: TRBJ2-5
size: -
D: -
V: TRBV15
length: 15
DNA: TGTGCCACCAGCAGAGTCGGCAGGGTGGGGGAGACCCAGTACTTC
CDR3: CATSRVGRVGETQYF

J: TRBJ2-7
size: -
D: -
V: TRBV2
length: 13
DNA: TGTGCCAGCAGGAGGCGGGGAGCCCACGAGCAGTACTTC
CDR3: CASRRRGAHEQYF

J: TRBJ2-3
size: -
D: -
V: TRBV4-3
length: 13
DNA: TGCGCCAGCAGCCAAGATCGGACAGATACGCAGTATTTT
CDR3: CASSQDRTDTQYF

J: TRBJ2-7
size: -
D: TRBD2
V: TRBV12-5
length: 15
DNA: TGTGCTAGTGGTTGGATGACTAGCGTCCCCTACGAGCAGTACTTC
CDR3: CASGWMTSVPYEQYF

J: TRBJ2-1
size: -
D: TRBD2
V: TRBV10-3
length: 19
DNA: TGTGCCATCAGTGAGTCGGGCGGACTAGCGGCGAGCTCCTACAATGAGCAGTTCTTC
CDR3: CAISESGGLAASSYNEQFF

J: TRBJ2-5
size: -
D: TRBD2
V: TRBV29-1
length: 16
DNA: TGCAGCGTTGGACAGACTAGCGGCCCTGGGGGGGAGACCCAGTACTTC
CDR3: CSVGQTSGPGGETQYF

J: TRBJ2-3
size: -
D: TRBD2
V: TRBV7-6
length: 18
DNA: TGTGCCAGCAACACAGGGACTAGCGGGATTTTCCCCACAGATACGCAGTATTTT
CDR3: CASNTGTSGIFPTDTQYF

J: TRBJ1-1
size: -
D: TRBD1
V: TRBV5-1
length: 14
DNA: TGCGCCAGCAGCCCGGGGACAGAATACACTGAAGCTTTCTTT
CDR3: CASSPGTEYTEAFF

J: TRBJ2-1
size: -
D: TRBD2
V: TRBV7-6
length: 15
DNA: TGTGCCAGCAGCTTAGCTAGCGGGATAAACAATGAGCAGTTCTTC
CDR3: CASSLASGINNEQFF